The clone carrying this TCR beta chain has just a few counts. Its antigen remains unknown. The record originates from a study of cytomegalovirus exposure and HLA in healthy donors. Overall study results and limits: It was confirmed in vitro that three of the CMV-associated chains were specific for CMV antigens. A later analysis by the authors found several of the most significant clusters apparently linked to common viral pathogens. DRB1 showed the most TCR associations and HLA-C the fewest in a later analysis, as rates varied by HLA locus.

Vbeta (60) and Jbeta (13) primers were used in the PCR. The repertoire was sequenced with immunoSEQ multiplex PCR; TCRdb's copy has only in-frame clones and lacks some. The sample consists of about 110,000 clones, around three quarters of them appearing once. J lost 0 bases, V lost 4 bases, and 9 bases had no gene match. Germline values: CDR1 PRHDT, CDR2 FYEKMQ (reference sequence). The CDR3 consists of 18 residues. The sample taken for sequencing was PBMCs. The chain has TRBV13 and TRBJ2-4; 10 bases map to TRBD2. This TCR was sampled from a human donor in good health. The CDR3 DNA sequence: TGTGCCAGCAGCTCGGCTAGCGGGAGCCCTCTAGCCAAAAACATTCAGTACTTC. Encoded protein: CASSSASGSPLAKNIQYF.